The 10 T cell receptor beta chains listed next were all sequenced from one sample in a study of T cells in Graves' hyperthyroidism and ophthalmopathy. TCR beta CDR3 regions were amplified from RNA. When the TCR CDR3 underwent first-round RT-PCR, the HTBI primer set was used. TCRdb analysed the multiplex PCR reads with MiXCR anew, one entry per CDR3 protein. The sample has under 750,000 distinct CDR3 sequences; about 19% are singletons. The sequenced sample consisted of blood. The receptors originated from a woman between 50 and 59 years old with Graves' hyperthyroidism that later progressed to Graves' ophthalmopathy.

This clonotype was found a few times. This chain connects TRBV29-1 to TRBJ2-5; D is possibly TRBD1 (5 bases). The length of the CDR3 is 14 residues. V gave up 0 bases and J gave up 1 base, with 9 bases separating them. Germline V CDR1 and CDR2: SQVTM, ANQGSEA. The CDR3 here is CSVEDAGFQETQYF. CDR3 bases: TGCAGCGTTGAAGATGCAGGGTTCCAAGAGACCCAGTACTTC.

The table lists this clonotype with many counts. The junction and the germline gene differ at one end; a read error may be behind it. The genes are TRBV7-6 and TRBJ2-2; 10 nucleotides align to TRBD1. Per the germline V gene, CDR1 is SGHVS and CDR2 is FNYEAQ. The CDR3 covers 17 residues. The CDR3 loop reads CASSLLTGQGNAGELFF. CDR3 nucleotides: TGTGCCAGCAGCTTATTGACGGGACAGGGGAACGCCGGGGAGCTGTTTTTT.

This clonotype was observed at least ten times. The chain joins TRBV30 to TRBJ1-5; D ambiguous. The CDR3 is 12 amino acids. The germline CDR1 and CDR2 sequences are GTSNPN and SVGIG (reference sequence). Between the trimmed V and J ends, which lost 0 bases and 5 bases, there was a span of 5 bases. CDR3 sequence reads: CAWSVPDQPQHF. The CDR3 nucleotides read TGTGCCTGGAGTGTCCCAGATCAGCCCCAGCATTTT.

This chain joins TRBV19 and TRBJ2-7, with D tentatively TRBD1 or TRBD2 (7 bases each). The CDR3 contains 15 residues. Looked up from germline, CDR1 is LNHDA and CDR2 is SQIVND (reference sequence). Deletions cut 4 bases from V and 3 bases from J, with 16 bases between. Here the CDR3 reads CASSTRQGGDYEQYF. CDR3 DNA: TGTGCCAGTAGTACCCGACAGGGAGGGGACTACGAGCAGTACTTC.

This chain connects TRBV19 to TRBJ1-1; D might be TRBD1 (5 bases). This CDR3 has 15 amino acids. V lost 4 bases and J lost 2, with 14 bases in between. In germline, CDR1 is LNHDA, CDR2 SQIVND (reference sequence). CDR3 DNA sequence: TGTGCCAGTAGTAAGGACCGGGACGGAAACACTGAAGCTTTCTTT. It specifies CASSKDRDGNTEAFF.

V is TRBV29-1 and J is TRBJ2-5; 7 positions match TRBD2. V shed 6 bases and J 5 bases; nucleotides not matched to a gene: 12. The germline V gene encodes CDR1 SQVTM and CDR2 ANQGSEA. The CDR3 extends over 14 amino acids. The CDR3 loop is CSVPRTDGRETQYF. The CDR3 nucleotides are TGCAGCGTCCCGAGGACGGACGGGAGGGAGACCCAGTACTTC.

This clonotype has more than one count but fewer than ten. CDR3 amino acids: CASSTPSEGRTEAFF. CDR3 coding DNA: TGTGCCAGTAGTACTCCCTCTGAGGGGCGAACTGAAGCTTTCTTT. This chain connects TRBV19 to TRBJ1-1; possibly TRBD1 for D (5 bases). This CDR3 has 15 residues. The germline V gene encodes CDR1 LNHDA and CDR2 SQIVND (reference sequence). V was shortened by 4 bases and J by 5 bases, with 17 bases between the two germline ends.

In this sample, this clonotype turned up once. This chain joins TRBV7-9 and TRBJ2-1; TRBD1 might be the D (5 bases). V shed 4 bases and J shed 2 bases, with 15 bases lying between them. This CDR3 has 16 amino acids. CDR1 is SEHNR and CDR2 is FQNEAQ in the germline V gene (reference sequence). The CDR3, as DNA: TGTGCCAGCAGCTCCCTCCGGACAAGCACCTACAATGAGCAGTTCTTC. Its translation is CASSSLRTSTYNEQFF.

Many counts were recorded for this clonotype. The chain couples TRBV12-3 or TRBV12-4 to TRBJ2-7, with TRBD2 matching over 9 bases. There are 14 residues in the CDR3. Trimming took 6 bases from V and 3 from J; bases not matched to a gene: 6. The CDR3 protein is CASRVGLAVYEQYF. CDR3 DNA: TGTGCCAGCAGAGTGGGACTAGCTGTCTACGAGCAGTACTTC.

This clonotype was counted ten times or more. The gene calls are TRBV20-1 and TRBJ1-1; no reliable D call. Germline V CDR1 and CDR2: DFQATT, SNEGSKA (reference sequence). Between the trimmed V and J ends, which lost 2 bases and 3 bases, there was a span of 10 bases. The CDR3 runs 13 residues. This CDR3 reads CSARRNKDTEAFF. DNA of the CDR3: TGCAGTGCTAGAAGGAACAAGGACACTGAAGCTTTCTTT.